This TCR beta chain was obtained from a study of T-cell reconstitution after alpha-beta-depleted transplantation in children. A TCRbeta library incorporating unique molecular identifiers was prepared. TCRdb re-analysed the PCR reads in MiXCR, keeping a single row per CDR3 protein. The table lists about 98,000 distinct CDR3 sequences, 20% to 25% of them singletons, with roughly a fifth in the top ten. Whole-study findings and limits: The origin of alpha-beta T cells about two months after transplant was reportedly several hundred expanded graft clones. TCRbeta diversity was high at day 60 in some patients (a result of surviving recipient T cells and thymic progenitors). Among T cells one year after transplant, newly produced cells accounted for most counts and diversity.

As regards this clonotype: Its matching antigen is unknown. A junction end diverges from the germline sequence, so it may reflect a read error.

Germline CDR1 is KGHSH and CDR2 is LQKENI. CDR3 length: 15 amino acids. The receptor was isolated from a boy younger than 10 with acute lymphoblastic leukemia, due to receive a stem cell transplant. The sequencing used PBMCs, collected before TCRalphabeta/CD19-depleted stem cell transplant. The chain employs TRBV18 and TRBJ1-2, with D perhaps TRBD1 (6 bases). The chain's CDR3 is CASSPSRTDSYGYPF. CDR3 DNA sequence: TGTGCCAGCTCACCTTCAAGGACAGACTCCTATGGCTACCCCTTC.